This T cell receptor beta chain derives from a study of blood T cell repertoires in COVID-19 (dated by TCRdb to 2018 to 2021). At the level of the whole study: Collaborator samples came from the United States, Italy and Spain and covered acute and convalescent phases of COVID-19. Sample metadata almost always included a de-identified subject ID, COVID-19 status, age in years and sex. Deeply sampled blood TCRbeta repertoires from subjects exposed to, actively infected with, or recovered from COVID-19 were included in the dataset. Where available, HLA class I and class II types were obtained from metadata supplied by the sample provider rather than from assay-based typing. The prospective study material was composed of cDNA or gDNA derived from T cells, B-cell-depleted T cells, or PBMCs. The samples were drawn from two sources: the first 160 participants of the ongoing ImmuneRACE study, and 1,000 to 1,500 subjects contributed by 6 global collaborators. The repertoires were made available in a free public database intended to serve as a resource for research on the immune response to SARS-CoV-2.

TCRbeta CDR3 regions were amplified from genomic DNA by means of the immunoSEQ Assay, a bias-controlled multiplex PCR. Concerning the study's data processing: Within the assay, amplification of reference gene primers was used to estimate how many nucleated cells each sample contained. To quantify the absolute abundance of each unique TCRbeta CDR3 rearrangement, sequence reads were collapsed and filtered. For each sample, productive Simpson clonality was calculated by taking the square root of Simpson's diversity index across productive rearrangements. Not all clones reach the TCRdb copy of this immuneACCESS table, which keeps in-frame sequences only. Checked studies attribute under half of the gap to unresolved V genes and leave the rest unexplained. Clone size and V and J calls were adopted from that table, with D and trimming inferred from the DNA. The sample data list under 500,000 clones, and 85% to 90% of these were observed just once. The ten biggest clones cover 1.1% of the sample.

Beyond this particular receptor, the publication reports: The amount of clinical and demographic metadata varied by source and participant and was provided uncurated.

Trimming leaves V shorter by 5 bases and J shorter by 4 bases, with the junction holding 7 bases beyond the gene matches. CDR1 and CDR2, per the germline V gene, are SGHTA and FQGNSA. Counted from cysteine to phenylalanine, this CDR3 has 15 amino acids. The CDR3 DNA has 45 bases and is translated from base 1. As to this clone: The specificity of this receptor is unknown. The input lacks base qualities; no much larger clone sits a single base away.

Participants in the prospective study were enrolled through a virtual design, were aged about 18 to 89 years, and lived in roughly 26 United States geographic areas. To assign participants to cohorts, the prospective study relied on clinical history that participants themselves reported in a screening survey and a study questionnaire. ImmuneRACE Cohort 3 recovered participants were defined by two consecutive negative NP/OP PCR tests, healthcare professional clearance, or symptom resolution. In the prospective study, mobile phlebotomists collected whole blood, serum and a nasopharyngeal or oropharyngeal swab from each participant. Prospective study participants could optionally give additional blood draws and questionnaires over a 2-month period. Before DNA extraction, blood samples from the prospective study were shipped at room temperature or frozen.

The sequenced sample consisted of PBMCs or T cells enriched from blood (not recorded which). The sequence was obtained from a man aged 30 to 39 who had recovered from COVID-19. The V gene is TRBV7-2 and the J gene is TRBJ1-1, with 10 junctional bases fitting TRBD1. The DNA sequence is TGTGCCAGCAGCACCCGACAGGGGGCTAGCACTGAAGCTTTCTTT. This translates into CASSTRQGASTEAFF.